This T cell receptor beta chain was recovered during a study of beta chain features in type 1 diabetes. Study results and limitations: Patients with Type 1 diabetes showed moderately but significantly shorter TCRB CDR3s in all four CD4+ subsets. Shorter templates may be favored by PCR, equally so in patients and controls. Highly expressing activated T cells could be over-counted with a cDNA template.

CDR3 size: 14 residues. The J segment lost 4 bases and the V segment lost 2 bases, leaving 3 bases of the junction unmatched. From germline, CDR1 is SGHDT and CDR2 YYEEEE. The investigators reverse transcribed all of the isolated RNA, so they sequenced expressed TCRB transcripts. Sequencing of naive, central memory and regulatory T cell samples gave an average of around 3.6 million reads. Generated by immunoSEQ multiplex PCR, the TCRdb table keeps only in-frame clones and is missing some. The repertoire includes over 650,000 clones, over 13% of them detected once, and roughly 0.04% sits in the top ten. CD45RO/CCR7/CD25/CD127/CD95/CD27 staining was used to isolate CD4+ naive, central memory, regulatory and stem cell-like memory cells by sorting. With respect to this clone: No antigen is known for it.

V gene TRBV5-6 combines with J gene TRBJ1-2; the match to TRBD1 covers 9 bases. This clonotype originated in a man between 18 and 35 years old with type 1 diabetes. Sample: naive CD4+ T cells from blood. The CDR3 DNA reads TGTGCCAGCAGCTTCTACAGGGGGCCCTATGGCTACACCTTC. Translating gives CASSFYRGPYGYTF.